The next 25 T cell receptor beta chains were all read from a single sample in a study of T cells after yellow fever vaccination. Using its own MiXCR run on the 5' RACE reads, TCRdb lists one record per CDR3 protein. The sample has hundreds of thousands of distinct CDR3 sequences, around an eighth seen once. Sequenced here: PBMCs, sampled on the day of the yellow fever booster vaccination. The receptors were sampled from a young man who received the YFV17D yellow fever vaccine.

This clonotype has a handful of counts. The J gene is TRBJ1-1, the V gene TRBV7-9; no firm D call. Germline V lookup: CDR1 SEHNR, CDR2 FQNEAQ (reference sequence). V lost 5 bases, J lost 8 bases, and 9 bases lay in between. The CDR3 runs to 11 residues. CDR3 amino acids: CASSRKGEAFF. DNA of the CDR3: TGTGCCAGCAGCCGAAAGGGCGAAGCTTTCTTT.

The chain joins TRBV5-1 to TRBJ2-1; D perhaps matches TRBD1 (6 bases). Per the germline V gene, CDR1 is SGHRS and CDR2 is YFSETQ. The CDR3 has 13 residues. Trimming shortened V by 6 bases and J by 4 bases, and 11 bases separated the two germline ends. CDR3 protein: CASNRDNYNEQFF. The CDR3 DNA reads as TGCGCCAGCAACCGGGACAATTACAATGAGCAGTTCTTC.

The chain joins TRBV5-4 to TRBJ2-7; TRBD1 or TRBD2 may be the D gene (5 bases each). Germline V lookup: CDR1 SGHNT, CDR2 YYREEE (reference sequence). V lost 4 bases and J lost 6, with 14 bases in between. The CDR3 totals 13 residues. CDR3 DNA: TGTGCCAGCAGCCCCCAGCCGGGGCGCGAGCAGTACTTC. This encodes CASSPQPGREQYF.

The chain has TRBV6-1 and TRBJ1-6; D is unclear. Germline-derived CDR1 and CDR2 are MNHNS and SASEGT. This CDR3 contains 18 residues. The V and J ends lost 6 bases and 0 bases respectively, with 18 bases between them. CDR3 in DNA: TGTGCCAGCAGCCCAACCTGGGGAGGGAGCTCCTATAATTCACCCCTCCACTTT. It is translated as CASSPTWGGSSYNSPLHF.

This clonotype has a handful of counts. This sequence joins TRBV10-3 and TRBJ2-7, with D hard to call. Per germline, CDR1 ENHRY and CDR2 SYGVKD. This CDR3 region has 13 residues. V was cut by 3 bases and J by 0 bases, with 6 bases left in between. This chain's CDR3 is CAISDVNSYEQYF. CDR3 nucleotide sequence: TGTGCCATCAGTGACGTCAACTCCTACGAGCAGTACTTC.

The chain is built from TRBV6-1 and TRBJ2-2; D is perhaps TRBD2 (5 bases). CDR1 MNHNS and CDR2 SASEGT come from the germline V gene. The CDR3 is 15 residues long. Trimming removed 7 bases at V and 4 bases at J, with 16 bases between. The CDR3 DNA sequence: TGTGCCAGCACTCAACCGGGAACCTCCACCGGGGAGCTGTTTTTT. It yields the protein CASTQPGTSTGELFF.

This clonotype appeared many times. Its ends do not fully match the called genes, so a read error is possible. The chain links TRBV24-1 to TRBJ2-7; 10 bases are shared with TRBD1. The CDR3 has 16 residues. In germline, CDR1 is KGHDR, CDR2 SFDVKD. CDR3 amino acids: CATSDPRQGASNEQYF. The CDR3 DNA reads TGTGCCACCAGTGACCCGAGACAGGGGGCCTCCAACGAGCAGTACTTC.

This clonotype was seen only a few times. The genes are TRBV10-3 and TRBJ2-1; no clear D gene. CDR3 size: 13 residues. Germline CDR1 reads ENHRY; CDR2 reads SYGVKD. Trimming removed 6 bases at V and 5 bases at J, with 11 bases between. The CDR3 here is CAIRAWADNEQFF. DNA of the CDR3: TGTGCCATCAGGGCTTGGGCAGACAATGAGCAGTTCTTC.

There are many counts of this clonotype. This chain joins TRBV5-1 and TRBJ2-5, with no clear D. Germline values: CDR1 SGHRS, CDR2 YFSETQ. This CDR3 comprises 13 residues. V lost 5 bases and J lost 0, with 8 bases in between. The CDR3 DNA is TGCGCCAGCAGTCCGGCAGACCAAGAGACCCAGTACTTC. As protein: CASSPADQETQYF.

This clonotype was seen only a few times. The chain couples TRBV12-3 or TRBV12-4 to TRBJ2-1; D is possibly TRBD2 (5 bases). Deletions cut 8 bases from V and 7 bases from J, with 18 bases between. The CDR3 length is 14 residues. The chain's CDR3 is CASEGHFGENEQFF. In nucleotides, the CDR3 is TGTGCCAGCGAGGGCCATTTTGGGGAAAATGAGCAGTTCTTC.

V usage is TRBV5-1 and J usage is TRBJ2-3; unclear D gene. The germline V and J ends were trimmed by 1 base and 4 bases, with 4 bases remaining between them. CDR1 is SGHRS, CDR2 YFSETQ, per germline. This CDR3 contains 12 residues. The CDR3 spells CASSLPADTQYF. CDR3 bases: TGCGCCAGCAGCTTGCCAGCAGATACGCAGTATTTT.

This clonotype turned up a few times. V is TRBV12-3 or TRBV12-4 and J is TRBJ2-1; D might be TRBD1 (7 bases). Trimming stripped 6 bases from V and 7 bases from J, with 16 bases between. CDR3 length equals 14 residues. CDR3 amino acids: CASSPRPGGNEQFF. Written as DNA, the CDR3 is TGTGCCAGCAGCCCTCGACCAGGGGGGAATGAGCAGTTCTTC.

This clonotype was seen a few times. V and J are TRBV18 and TRBJ2-7, with D hard to call. The CDR3 is made up of 14 amino acids. V was clipped by 3 bases and J by 5 bases, with 14 bases between them. Germline V CDR1 and CDR2: KGHSH, LQKENI. The CDR3 sequence is CASSPAPPGDEQYF. In DNA form, the CDR3 reads TGTGCCAGCTCACCGGCTCCACCTGGCGACGAGCAGTACTTC.

This clonotype was found a few times. V gene TRBV5-6 combines with J gene TRBJ2-1; 8 bases map to TRBD2. V shed 3 bases, J shed 4 bases, and the junction held 6 bases outside the gene matches. Germline CDR1 and CDR2: SGHDT and YYEEEE. The CDR3 runs 15 residues. This chain's CDR3 is CASSSVKREYNEQFF. Here the CDR3 DNA reads TGTGCCAGCAGCTCCGTAAAGCGGGAGTACAATGAGCAGTTCTTC. The whole variable domain, remainder taken from reference TRBV5-6 and TRBJ2-1, is DAGVTQSPTHLIKTRGQQVTLRCSPKSGHDTVSWYQQALGQGPQFIFQYYEEEERQRGNFPDRFSGHQFPNYSSELNVNALLLGDSALYLCASSSVKREYNEQFFGPGTRLTVL.

V usage is TRBV7-9 and J usage is TRBJ2-7, with D perhaps TRBD1 (6 bases). V dropped 2 bases and J dropped 0 bases, with 14 bases sitting between them. This CDR3 is 16 amino acids long. CDR1 and CDR2 from the germline V gene are SEHNR and FQNEAQ (reference sequence). The CDR3 sequence: CASSLNTGTHSYEQYF. CDR3 nucleotide sequence: TGTGCCAGCAGCTTAAATACCGGGACACACTCCTACGAGCAGTACTTC. Combining the CDR3 with reference TRBV7-9 and TRBJ2-7 gives the whole variable domain DTGVSQNPRHKITKRGQNVTFRCDPISEHNRLYWYRQTLGQGPEFLTYFQNEAQLEKSRLLSDRFSAERPKGSFSTLEIQRTEQGDSAMYLCASSLNTGTHSYEQYFGPGTRLTVT.

This clonotype was seen many times. CDR3 amino acids: CASRPGQGNTEAFF. Written as DNA, the CDR3 is TGTGCCAGCAGGCCGGGACAGGGGAACACTGAAGCTTTCTTT. The V and J genes are TRBV6-1 and TRBJ1-1; TRBD1 agrees at 9 bases. CDR3 length equals 14 residues. The V and J ends lost 6 bases and 1 base, in that order; junction bases with no gene match: 3. Germline loops: CDR1 MNHNS, CDR2 SASEGT.

Points on this clonotype: The conserved closing phenylalanine or tryptophan is absent in this CDR3, likely reflecting a read error. This chain links TRBV12-3 or TRBV12-4 with TRBJ2-7; D is perhaps TRBD2 (6 bases). The CDR3 is 15 residues long. Trimming took 5 bases from V and 6 from J, leaving 20 bases between them. The DNA for the CDR3 is TGTGCCAGCAGTCCCCGACGGGCGGCGGGGTCCGAGCAGTACTAC. Protein sequence: CASSPRRAAGSEQYY.

This clonotype turned up a few times. This sequence joins TRBV5-4 and TRBJ2-2; D remains unclear. Germline values: CDR1 SGHNT, CDR2 YYREEE (reference sequence). The CDR3 is 15 residues long. V was shortened by 4 bases and J by 0 bases, with 10 bases between the two germline ends. The CDR3 DNA is TGTGCCAGCAGCCCCCCGCCACCGAACACCGGGGAGCTGTTTTTT. Translating it yields CASSPPPPNTGELFF.

The rearrangement joins TRBV19 to TRBJ2-3; D is unresolved. The germline CDR1 and CDR2 sequences are LNHDA and SQIVND (reference sequence). V lost 4 bases, J lost 6 bases, and 11 bases lay in between. This CDR3 has 13 amino acids. CDR3 sequence reads: CASSTRTVDTQYF. CDR3 sequence (DNA): TGTGCCAGTAGTACACGGACGGTCGATACGCAGTATTTT.

This rearrangement joins TRBV13 to TRBJ2-3, with 8 bases matching TRBD1. V was pared by 5 bases and J by 10 bases, with 5 bases of the junction left unmatched. CDR1 PRHDT and CDR2 FYEKMQ come from the germline V gene (reference sequence). The CDR3 has 12 residues. The CDR3 is CASSLGQVAQYF. CDR3 in DNA: TGTGCCAGCAGCCTGGGACAGGTCGCGCAGTATTTT. Filled out from reference TRBV13 and TRBJ2-3, the complete variable domain reads AAGVIQSPRHLIKEKRETATLKCYPIPRHDTVYWYQQGPGQDPQFLISFYEKMQSDKGSIPDRFSAQQFSDYHSELNMSSLELGDSALYFCASSLGQVAQYFGPGTRLTVL.

CDR3 amino acids: CSASGGRGYNEQFF. CDR3 sequence (DNA): TGCAGTGCTAGCGGCGGGAGGGGATACAATGAGCAGTTCTTC. The genes are TRBV20-1 and TRBJ2-1, with 9 bases identical to TRBD2. Germline V gene data show CDR1 as DFQATT and CDR2 as SNEGSKA (reference sequence). V trimming: 3 bases; J trimming: 4 bases; junction bases outside the gene matches: 4. The CDR3 is 14 residues long.

Regarding this clonotype: A much larger clone differs by one base, so this may be a read error. This sequence joins TRBV20-1 and TRBJ1-5; 8 bases are shared with TRBD1. This CDR3 spans 16 amino acids. Germline assignment: CDR1 DFQATT and CDR2 SNEGSKA (reference sequence). The CDR3 sequence is CSARKDRGQGNHPQHF. In nucleotides, the CDR3 is TGCAGTGCTCGGAAAGACAGGGGTCAGGGCAATCACCCCCAGCATTTT.

This rearrangement joins TRBV12-3 or TRBV12-4 to TRBJ2-1; unclear D gene. The germline V and J ends were trimmed by 5 bases and 0 bases, with 14 bases remaining between them. CDR3 length: 16 residues. CDR3 sequence: CASSPLGRVSYNEQFF. The CDR3 DNA sequence: TGTGCCAGCAGTCCCCTAGGAAGGGTCTCCTACAATGAGCAGTTCTTC.

The rearrangement joins TRBV15 to TRBJ2-7; 9 bases match TRBD1. Germline-derived CDR1 and CDR2 are LNHNV and YYDKDF (reference sequence). V was pared by 5 bases and J by 5 bases, with 7 bases of the junction left unmatched. There are 14 residues in the CDR3. CDR3 bases: TGTGCCACCAGCGCGGGACAGGGTCCCCACGAGCAGTACTTC. This translates into CATSAGQGPHEQYF.

The rearrangement uses TRBV5-4 and TRBJ1-2; 7 bases are shared with TRBD1. Germline lookup yields CDR1 SGHNT and CDR2 YYREEE (reference sequence). The CDR3 spans 13 residues. J was trimmed by 2 bases and V by 4 bases; bases with no gene match: 2. In DNA, the CDR3 is TGTGCCAGCAGCGCGGACAGGAACTATGGCTACACCTTC. It codes for CASSADRNYGYTF. Variable domain in full (rest from reference TRBV5-4 and TRBJ1-2): ETGVTQSPTHLIKTRGQQVTLRCSSQSGHNTVSWYQQALGQGPQFIFQYYREEENGRGNFPPRFSGLQFPNYSSELNVNALELDDSALYLCASSADRNYGYTFGSGTRLTVV.